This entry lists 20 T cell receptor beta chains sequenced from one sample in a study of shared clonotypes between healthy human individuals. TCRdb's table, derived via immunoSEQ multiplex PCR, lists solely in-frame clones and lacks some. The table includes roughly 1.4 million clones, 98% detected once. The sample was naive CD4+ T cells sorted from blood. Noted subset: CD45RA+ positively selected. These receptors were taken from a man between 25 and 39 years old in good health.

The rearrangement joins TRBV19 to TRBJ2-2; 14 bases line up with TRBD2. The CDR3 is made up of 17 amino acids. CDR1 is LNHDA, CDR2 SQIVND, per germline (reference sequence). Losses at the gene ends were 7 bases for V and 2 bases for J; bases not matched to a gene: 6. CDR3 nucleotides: TGTGCCAGTACCCCGGGACTAGCGGGAGCTAACACCGGGGAGCTGTTTTTT. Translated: CASTPGLAGANTGELFF.

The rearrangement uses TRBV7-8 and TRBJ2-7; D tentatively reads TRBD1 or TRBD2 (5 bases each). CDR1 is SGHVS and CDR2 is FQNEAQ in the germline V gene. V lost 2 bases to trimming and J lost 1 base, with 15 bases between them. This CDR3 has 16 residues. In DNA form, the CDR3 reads TGTGCCAGCAGCTTACGCGCGATGGGACCTTCCTACGAGCAGTACTTC. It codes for CASSLRAMGPSYEQYF.

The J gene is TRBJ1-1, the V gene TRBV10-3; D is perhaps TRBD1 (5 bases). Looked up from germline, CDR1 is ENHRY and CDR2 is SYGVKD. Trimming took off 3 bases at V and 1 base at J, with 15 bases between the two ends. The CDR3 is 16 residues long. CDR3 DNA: TGTGCCATCAGTGATGTCCCGGGACTTAAGAACACTGAAGCTTTCTTT. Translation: CAISDVPGLKNTEAFF.

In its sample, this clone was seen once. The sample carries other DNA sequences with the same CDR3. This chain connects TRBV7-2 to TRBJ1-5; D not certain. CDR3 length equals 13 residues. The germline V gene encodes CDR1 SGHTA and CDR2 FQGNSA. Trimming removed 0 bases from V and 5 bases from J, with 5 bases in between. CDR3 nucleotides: TGTGCCAGCAGCTTAGCGCGTGATCAGCCCCAGCATTTT. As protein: CASSLARDQPQHF. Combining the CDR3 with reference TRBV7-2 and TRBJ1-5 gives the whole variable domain GAGVSQSPSNKVTEKGKDVELRCDPISGHTALYWYRQSLGQGLEFLIYFQGNSAPDKSGLPSDRFSAERTGGSVSTLTIQRTQQEDSAVYLCASSLARDQPQHFGDGTRLSIL.

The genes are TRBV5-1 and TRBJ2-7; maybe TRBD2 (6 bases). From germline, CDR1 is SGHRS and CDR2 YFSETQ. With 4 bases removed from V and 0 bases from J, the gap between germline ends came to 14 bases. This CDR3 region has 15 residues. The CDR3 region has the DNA TGCGCCAGCAGCCGGGGAAGCGGGCGCTCCTACGAGCAGTACTTC. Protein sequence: CASSRGSGRSYEQYF.

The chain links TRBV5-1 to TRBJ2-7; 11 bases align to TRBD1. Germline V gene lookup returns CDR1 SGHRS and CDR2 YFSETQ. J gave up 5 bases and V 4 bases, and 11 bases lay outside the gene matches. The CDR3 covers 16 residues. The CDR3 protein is CASSPAGTGGSHEQYF. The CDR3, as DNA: TGCGCCAGCAGCCCAGCCGGGACAGGGGGTTCCCACGAGCAGTACTTC.

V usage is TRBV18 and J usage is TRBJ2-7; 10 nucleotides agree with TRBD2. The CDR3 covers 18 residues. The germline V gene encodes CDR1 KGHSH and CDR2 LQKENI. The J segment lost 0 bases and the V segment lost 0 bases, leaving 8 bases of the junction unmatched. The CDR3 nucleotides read TGTGCCAGCTCACCACCGCCCCACCTAGCGGGGGACTCCTACGAGCAGTACTTC. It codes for CASSPPPHLAGDSYEQYF.

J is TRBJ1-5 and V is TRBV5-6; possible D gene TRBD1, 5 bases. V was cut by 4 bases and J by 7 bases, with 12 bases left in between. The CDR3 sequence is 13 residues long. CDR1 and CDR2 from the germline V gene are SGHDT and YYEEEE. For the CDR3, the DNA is TGTGCCAGCAGCCCAGTCGGGGGGCAGCCCCAGCATTTT. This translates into CASSPVGGQPQHF.

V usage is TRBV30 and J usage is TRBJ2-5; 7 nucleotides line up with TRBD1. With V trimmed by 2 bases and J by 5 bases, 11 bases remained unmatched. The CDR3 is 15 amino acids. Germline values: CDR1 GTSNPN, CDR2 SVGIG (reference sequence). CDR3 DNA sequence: TGTGCCTGGAGTACACGACAGGGCCCTCGGGAGACCCAGTACTTC. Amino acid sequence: CAWSTRQGPRETQYF.

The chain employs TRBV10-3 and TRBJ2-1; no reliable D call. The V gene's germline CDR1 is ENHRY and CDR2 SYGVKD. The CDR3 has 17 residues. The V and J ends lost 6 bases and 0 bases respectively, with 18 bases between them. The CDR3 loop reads CAISVGTFLSSYNEQFF. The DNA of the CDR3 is TGTGCCATCAGCGTGGGCACTTTCCTCTCCTCCTACAATGAGCAGTTCTTC.

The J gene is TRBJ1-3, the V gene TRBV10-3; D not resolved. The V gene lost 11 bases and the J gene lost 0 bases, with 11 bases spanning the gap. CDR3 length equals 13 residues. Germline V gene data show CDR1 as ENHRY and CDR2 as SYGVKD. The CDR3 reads CAGSAISGNTIYF. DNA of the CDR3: TGTGCCGGCTCAGCCATCTCTGGAAACACCATATATTTT.

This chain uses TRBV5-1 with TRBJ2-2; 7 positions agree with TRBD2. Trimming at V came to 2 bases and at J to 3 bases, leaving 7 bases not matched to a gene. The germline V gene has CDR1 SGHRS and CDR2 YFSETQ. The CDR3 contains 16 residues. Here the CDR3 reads CASSFRAGVDTGELFF. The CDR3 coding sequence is TGCGCCAGCAGCTTTCGGGCGGGAGTGGACACCGGGGAGCTGTTTTTT.

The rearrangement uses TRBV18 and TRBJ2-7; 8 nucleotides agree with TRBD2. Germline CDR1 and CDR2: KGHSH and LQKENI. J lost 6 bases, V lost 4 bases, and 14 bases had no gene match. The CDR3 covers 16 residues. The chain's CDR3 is CASSLLIDTSGGEQYF. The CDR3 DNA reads TGTGCCAGCTCACTCTTAATCGATACTAGCGGTGGCGAGCAGTACTTC.

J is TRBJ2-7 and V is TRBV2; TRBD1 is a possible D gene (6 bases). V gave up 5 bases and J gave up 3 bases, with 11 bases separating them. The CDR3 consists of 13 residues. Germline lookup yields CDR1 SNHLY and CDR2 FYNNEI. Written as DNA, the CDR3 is TGTGCCAGCAGTAAAGGACAGATCTACGAGCAGTACTTC. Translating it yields CASSKGQIYEQYF.

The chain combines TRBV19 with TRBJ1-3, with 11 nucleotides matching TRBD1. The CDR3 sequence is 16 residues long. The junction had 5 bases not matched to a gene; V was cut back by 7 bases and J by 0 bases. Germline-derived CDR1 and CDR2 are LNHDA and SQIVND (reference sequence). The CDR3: CASTLGTGGSGNTIYF. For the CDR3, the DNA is TGTGCCAGTACCCTCGGGACAGGGGGCTCTGGAAACACCATATATTTT.

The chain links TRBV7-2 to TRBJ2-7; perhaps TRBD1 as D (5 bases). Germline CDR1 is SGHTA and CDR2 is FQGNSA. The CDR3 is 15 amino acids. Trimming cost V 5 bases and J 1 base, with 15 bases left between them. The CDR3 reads CASSPLSRGSYEQYF. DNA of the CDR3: TGTGCCAGCAGCCCCCTTTCAAGGGGTTCCTACGAGCAGTACTTC. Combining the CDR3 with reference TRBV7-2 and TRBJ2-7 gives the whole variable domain GAGVSQSPSNKVTEKGKDVELRCDPISGHTALYWYRQSLGQGLEFLIYFQGNSAPDKSGLPSDRFSAERTGGSVSTLTIQRTQQEDSAVYLCASSPLSRGSYEQYFGPGTRLTVT.

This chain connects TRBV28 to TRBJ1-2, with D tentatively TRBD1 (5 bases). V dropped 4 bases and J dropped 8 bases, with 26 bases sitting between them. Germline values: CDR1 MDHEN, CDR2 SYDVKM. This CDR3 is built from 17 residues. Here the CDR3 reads CASSSLGQGPLGRGYTF. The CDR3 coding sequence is TGTGCCAGCAGTTCTTTGGGCCAGGGTCCCCTCGGAAGGGGCTACACCTTC.

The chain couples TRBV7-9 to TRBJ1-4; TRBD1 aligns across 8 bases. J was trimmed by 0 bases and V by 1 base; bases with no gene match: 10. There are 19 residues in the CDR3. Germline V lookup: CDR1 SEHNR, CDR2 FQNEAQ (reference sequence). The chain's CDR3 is CASSLVTGGSRATNEKLFF. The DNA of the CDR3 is TGTGCCAGCAGCTTAGTTACAGGGGGTTCGCGAGCAACTAATGAAAAACTGTTTTTT.

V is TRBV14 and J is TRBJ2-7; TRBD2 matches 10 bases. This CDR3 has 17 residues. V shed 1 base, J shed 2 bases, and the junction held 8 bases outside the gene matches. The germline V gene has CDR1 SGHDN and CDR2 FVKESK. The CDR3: CASSQGLAGYATYEQYF. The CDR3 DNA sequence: TGTGCCAGCAGCCAAGGACTAGCGGGCTACGCCACCTACGAGCAGTACTTC.

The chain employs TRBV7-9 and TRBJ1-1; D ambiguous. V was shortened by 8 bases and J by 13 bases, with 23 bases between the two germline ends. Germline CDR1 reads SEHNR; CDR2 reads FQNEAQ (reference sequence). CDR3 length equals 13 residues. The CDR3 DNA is TGTGCCAGCCAATCAGAGCAACGTAGTCAGGTTTTCTTT. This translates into CASQSEQRSQVFF.